A single sample is the source of the 3 T cell receptor beta chains below, sequenced in a study of vaccination and CD4 T cells after COVID-19. Treatment meaning: roughly 10-day PBMC culture with coronavirus spike peptide pools or control peptides (ViraFEST assay). CD4+ T cells that came from the unexposed donor were collected before the COVID-19 pandemic (2011-2018). Their specific antigens are unknown. With the Oncomine TCR Beta short-read assay, DNA from cultured CD4+ T cells was sequenced. Investigators isolated genomic DNA from cultured CD4+ T cells. TCRdb ran MiXCR on the PCR reads and lists one entry per CDR3 protein. The table includes 9,900 or so distinct CDR3 sequences, about 30% detected once. The sequenced sample consisted of CD4+ T cells from blood, cultured in vitro. All receptors derive from a human donor in good health.

The genes are TRBV5-3 and TRBJ2-5; 8 bases agree with TRBD1. TRBV5-3 falls under the ORF class, with uncertain function. Trimming removed 8 bases from V and 1 base from J; junction bases left unmatched: 13. The CDR3 is 16 amino acids. The CDR3: CASSERQGIGQETQYF. CDR3 coding DNA: TGTGCCAGCAGCGAAAGACAGGGGATAGGCCAAGAGACCCAGTACTTC.

The chain has TRBV7-2 and TRBJ1-3; weak D call: TRBD1 (5 bases). V lost 4 bases, J lost 2 bases, and 9 bases lay in between. CDR1 is SGHTA, CDR2 FQGNSA, per germline. The CDR3 spans 14 residues. The CDR3 spells CASSSGTPGNTIYF. The CDR3 DNA sequence: TGTGCCAGCAGCTCCGGGACCCCTGGAAACACCATATATTTT.

The table lists this clonotype with a count of one. This chain connects TRBV30 to TRBJ2-5; D uncertain. Germline V gives CDR1 GTSNPN, CDR2 SVGIG (reference sequence). The V gene lost 1 base and the J gene lost 5 bases, with 5 bases spanning the gap. This CDR3 is built from 11 residues. As DNA, the CDR3 is TGTGCCTGGAGTGCACGGGAGACCCAGTACTTC. Residues: CAWSARETQYF.